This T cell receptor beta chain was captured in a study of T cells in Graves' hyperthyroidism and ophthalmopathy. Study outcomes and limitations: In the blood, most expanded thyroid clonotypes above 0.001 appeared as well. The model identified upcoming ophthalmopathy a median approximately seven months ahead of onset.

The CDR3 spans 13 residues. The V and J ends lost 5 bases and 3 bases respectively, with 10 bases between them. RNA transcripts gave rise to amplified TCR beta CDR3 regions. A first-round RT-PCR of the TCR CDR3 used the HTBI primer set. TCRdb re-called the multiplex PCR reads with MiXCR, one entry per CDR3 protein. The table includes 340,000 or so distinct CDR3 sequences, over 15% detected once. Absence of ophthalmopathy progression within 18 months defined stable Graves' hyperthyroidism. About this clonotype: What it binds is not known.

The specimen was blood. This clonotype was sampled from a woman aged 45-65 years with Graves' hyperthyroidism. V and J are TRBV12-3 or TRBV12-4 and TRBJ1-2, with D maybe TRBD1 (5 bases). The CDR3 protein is CASSRDGDYGYTF. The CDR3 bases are TGTGCCAGCAGTCGGGACGGCGACTATGGCTACACCTTC.